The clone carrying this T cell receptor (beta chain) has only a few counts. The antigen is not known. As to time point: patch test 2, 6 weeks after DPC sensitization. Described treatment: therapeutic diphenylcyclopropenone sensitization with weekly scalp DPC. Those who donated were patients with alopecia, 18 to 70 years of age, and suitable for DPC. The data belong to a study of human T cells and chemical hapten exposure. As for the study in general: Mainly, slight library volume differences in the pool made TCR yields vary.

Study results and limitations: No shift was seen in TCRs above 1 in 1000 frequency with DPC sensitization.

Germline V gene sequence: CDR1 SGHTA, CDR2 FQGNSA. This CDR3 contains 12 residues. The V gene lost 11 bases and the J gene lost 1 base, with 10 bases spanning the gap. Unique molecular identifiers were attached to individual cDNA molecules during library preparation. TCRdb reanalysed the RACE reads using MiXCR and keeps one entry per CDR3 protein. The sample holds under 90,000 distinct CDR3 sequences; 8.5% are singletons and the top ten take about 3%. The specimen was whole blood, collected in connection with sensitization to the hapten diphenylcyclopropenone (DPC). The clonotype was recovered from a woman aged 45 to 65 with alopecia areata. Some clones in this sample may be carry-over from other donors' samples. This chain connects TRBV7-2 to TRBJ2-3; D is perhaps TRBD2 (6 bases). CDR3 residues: CASRRGTDTQYF. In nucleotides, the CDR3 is TGTGCCTCTCGGAGGGGCACAGATACGCAGTATTTT.